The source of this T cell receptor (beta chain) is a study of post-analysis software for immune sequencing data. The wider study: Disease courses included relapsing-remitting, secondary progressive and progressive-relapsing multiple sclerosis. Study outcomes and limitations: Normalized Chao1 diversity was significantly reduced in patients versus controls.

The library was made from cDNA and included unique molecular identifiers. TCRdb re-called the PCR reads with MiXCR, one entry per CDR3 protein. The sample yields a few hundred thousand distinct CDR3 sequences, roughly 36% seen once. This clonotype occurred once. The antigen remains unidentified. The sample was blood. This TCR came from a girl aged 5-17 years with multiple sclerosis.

The CDR3 here is CAIGGVLGETQFF. The CDR3 bases are TGTGCCATAGGGGGGGTCTTAGGAGAGACCCAGTTCTTC. The chain uses TRBV10-3 and TRBJ2-1; D is possibly TRBD2 (7 bases). V was shortened by 9 bases and J by 13 bases, with 22 bases between the two germline ends. CDR1 is ENHRY and CDR2 is SYGVKD in the germline V gene. The CDR3 spans 13 residues.